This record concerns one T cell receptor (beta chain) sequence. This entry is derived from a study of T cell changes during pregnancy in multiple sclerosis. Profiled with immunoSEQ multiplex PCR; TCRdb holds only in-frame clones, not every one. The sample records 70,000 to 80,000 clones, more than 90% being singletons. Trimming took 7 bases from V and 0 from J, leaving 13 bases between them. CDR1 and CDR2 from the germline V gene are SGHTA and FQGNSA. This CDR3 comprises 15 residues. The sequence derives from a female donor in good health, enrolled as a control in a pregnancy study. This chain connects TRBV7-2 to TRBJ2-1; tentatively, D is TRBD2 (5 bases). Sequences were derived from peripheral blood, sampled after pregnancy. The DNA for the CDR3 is TGTGCCAGCAACCGAGGACTCCTCTCCTACAATGAGCAGTTCTTC. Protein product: CASNRGLLSYNEQFF.